Listed here is a single T cell receptor (beta chain). Its antigen is currently not known. Base qualities are not recorded, but no much larger clone differs from it by a single base. The germline V gene supplies CDR1 SGDLS and CDR2 YYNGEE. The CDR3 covers 15 residues, taking in both the cysteine and the phenylalanine. The DNA shown is the 45-base CDR3, in frame from base 1. Trimming takes 0 bases from V and 0 bases from J, and the germline ends sit 8 bases apart. The goal of deep resolution MiSeq sequencing was a depth between 1 in 1 million and 1 in 200,000 T cells, and coverage averaged 10x per clonotype. The immunoSEQ hsTCRB Kit was used to generate the TCR beta libraries. The study's own analysis went as follows. Data were analyzed with ImmunoSEQ Data Assistant and ImmunoSEQ Analyzer, with V, D and J genes assigned per IMGT definitions. Clonality, which ranges from 0 to 1, was calculated as one minus the normalized Shannon entropy of productive rearrangement frequencies. Only overrepresented clonotypes making up at least 0.05% of each patient's repertoire were included in the public clonotype analysis. About a dozen repertoires from age-matched healthy donors, obtained from immuneACCESS, served as clonality controls. In TCRdb, the immuneACCESS table is reduced to in-frame sequences with V and J assigned. These tables do not hold every clone; where another copy was compared, an unresolved V gene accounts for under half, and the others remain unexplained. That table furnishes V, J and clone size, whereas the DNA furnished D and trimming. The sample contains more than 25,000 clones, 60% to 85% of them found a single time. The ten largest make up 51% of the sample.

This entry is derived from a study of cytotoxic CD8 clonotypes in ibrutinib-treated CLL (dated by TCRdb to the early 2020s). Concerning the study at large: The cohort had 11 to 12 relapsed/refractory and about 15 treatment-naive patients; around 17 were IGHV unmutated. Response samples were obtained after a median of approximately twelve months of treatment, with a range of about 6 to 40 months. Samples averaged around 280,000 productive templates and more than 85,000 productive rearrangements. Responses were partial in some 24 patients and complete in 2; after median approximately 66 months follow-up, roughly 14 stayed in remission and 12 progressed. Every sample from remission and from progressive disease was obtained while the patients were still on ibrutinib. Cryopreserved peripheral blood mononuclear cells were collected at three points: before therapy, at response, and at either sustained remission or disease progression. Of the roughly 90 people in the trial, approximately 24 had longitudinal samples available. General study outcomes and caveats: Baseline clonality was found to be higher than that of age-matched healthy donors and was strongly correlated with circulating CD8+ T-cell counts. Clonality increased at ibrutinib response, stayed stable in sustained remission, and fell back toward baseline at progression. Lymph node repertoires were not examined, and the timing of sampling was not matched between patients in sustained remission and those whose disease progressed. Public clonotypes were rare and either shrank or stayed stable during treatment, and the rise in clonality at ibrutinib response reflected expansion of private clonotypes.

Approximately 2 micrograms of genomic DNA were extracted from cryopreserved PBMCs for TCR beta library preparation. Longitudinal blood samples from CLL patients on ibrutinib monotherapy underwent high-throughput TCR beta sequencing. The patients were enrolled in a single-center, open-label phase 2 trial of ibrutinib monotherapy. The TCR was taken from a human donor with chronic lymphocytic leukemia. Rearrangement joined TRBV9 to TRBJ2-3; the D gene is unclear. The sequencing here drew on PBMCs, taken after 36 months of ibrutinib treatment. The DNA sequence is as follows: TGTGCCAGCAGCGTAGGCACAGCTAGCACAGATACGCAGTATTTT. Its translation is CASSVGTASTDTQYF.